Below, 9 T cell receptor beta chains from the same sample are listed, as sequenced in a study of blood T cell repertoires in COVID-19. Sequenced by immunoSEQ multiplex PCR; TCRdb stores in-frame clones only, minus some. The table lists some 150,000 clones, around 84% of them singletons, with around 8.4% in the top ten. Sequenced: peripheral blood. The origin of the receptors is a woman aged 55-69 years with acute or convalescent COVID-19.

This rearrangement joins TRBV19 to TRBJ1-2, with 9 bases fitting TRBD1. The ends lost 4 bases at V and 3 bases at J; junction bases unmatched: 9. Germline CDR1 is LNHDA and CDR2 is SQIVND (reference sequence). This CDR3 region has 16 residues. The CDR3 loop reads CASSNPGTGFDYGYTF. CDR3 nucleotides: TGTGCCAGTAGTAATCCCGGGACAGGGTTCGACTATGGCTACACCTTC. Full variable domain (outside the CDR3, taken from reference TRBV19 and TRBJ1-2): DGGITQSPKYLFRKEGQNVTLSCEQNLNHDAMYWYRQDPGQGLRLIYYSQIVNDFQKGDIAEGYSVSREKKESFPLTVTSAQKNPTAFYLCASSNPGTGFDYGYTFGSGTRLTVV.

CDR3 loop: CAWSVTSNYETQYF. CDR3 DNA sequence: TGTGCCTGGAGTGTAACTAGCAACTATGAGACCCAGTACTTC. J is TRBJ2-5 and V is TRBV30; weak D call: TRBD2 (6 bases). The CDR3 is 14 amino acids. Per germline, CDR1 GTSNPN and CDR2 SVGIG (reference sequence). V shed 0 bases and J shed 5 bases, with 13 bases lying between them.

Written as DNA, the CDR3 is TGCAGTGGGACAGGCCAAGAGACCCAGTACTTC. This codes for CSGTGQETQYF. The chain carries TRBV20-1 and TRBJ2-5; 7 bases are shared with TRBD1. J gave up 1 base and V 7 bases, and 0 bases lay outside the gene matches. Germline V lookup: CDR1 DFQATT, CDR2 SNEGSKA (reference sequence). CDR3 length: 11 amino acids.

This clone showed up just a few times. The V gene is TRBV6-2 or TRBV6-3, the J gene TRBJ2-2, with 8 bases fitting TRBD2. V lost 0 bases to trimming and J lost 9 bases; unmatched junction nucleotides: 12. The CDR3 is made up of 17 amino acids. In germline, CDR1 is MNHEY, CDR2 SVGEGT. The chain's CDR3 is CASSYSSSGGLDRELFF. CDR3 nucleotides: TGTGCCAGCAGTTACTCCTCCAGCGGGGGATTAGATAGGGAGCTGTTTTTT.

V gene TRBV11-2 combines with J gene TRBJ1-6, with 9 bases fitting TRBD1. Germline values: CDR1 SGHAT, CDR2 FQNNGV. The CDR3 runs 15 residues. V shed 5 bases and J 9 bases; nucleotides not matched to a gene: 8. This chain's CDR3 is CASSLSGQGPSPLHF. CDR3 DNA: TGTGCCAGCAGCCTATCGGGACAGGGCCCTTCACCCCTCCACTTT.

The gene calls are TRBV27 and TRBJ2-3; D gene ambiguous. Trimming took off 8 bases at V and 5 bases at J, with 11 bases between the two ends. This CDR3 has 12 amino acids. Germline CDR1 is MNHEY and CDR2 is SMNVEV (reference sequence). The CDR3 DNA is TGTGCCAGCTCAATGCGGCTAGATACGCAGTATTTT. This codes for CASSMRLDTQYF.

This chain links TRBV3-1 (or the pseudogene TRBV3-2) with TRBJ2-7; D might be TRBD1 (6 bases). With 4 bases removed from V and 1 base from J, the gap between germline ends came to 11 bases. The germline V gene encodes CDR1 LGHDT and CDR2 YNNKEL (reference sequence). The CDR3 is 14 amino acids. CDR3 bases: TGTGCCAGCAGCCGAAGGACAGCTTCCTACGAGCAGTACTTC. Translating gives CASSRRTASYEQYF.

CDR3 sequence reads: CASSPGQSREKLFF. CDR3 DNA sequence: TGTGCCAGCAGCCCCGGACAGAGTAGGGAAAAACTGTTTTTT. This chain uses TRBV5-4 with TRBJ1-4; tentative D call: TRBD1 (6 bases). The length of the CDR3 is 14 residues. V was pared by 4 bases and J by 8 bases, with 15 bases between. The germline V gene encodes CDR1 SGHNT and CDR2 YYREEE (reference sequence).

The rearrangement uses TRBV4-1 and TRBJ2-7; TRBD1 aligns across 7 bases. The germline V gene encodes CDR1 MGHRA and CDR2 YSYEKL. The ends lost 3 bases at V and 5 bases at J; junction bases unmatched: 7. This CDR3 comprises 14 residues. CDR3 sequence (DNA): TGCGCCAGCAGCCAGGGGACAGCCCGGAACGAGCAGTACTTC. Residues: CASSQGTARNEQYF.